The 31 T cell receptor beta chains below come from one sample, sequenced in a study of blood T cell repertoires in COVID-19. Produced via immunoSEQ multiplex PCR; TCRdb's table is partial and in-frame only. The data show over 130,000 clones, roughly 85% seen once. The source material was peripheral blood. Source of these receptors: a man between 50 and 59 years old with acute or convalescent COVID-19.

This clone was seen just once. The V gene is TRBV3-1 (or the pseudogene TRBV3-2), the J gene TRBJ2-3; 9 bases agree with TRBD2. The CDR3 extends over 17 amino acids. Germline V gives CDR1 LGHDT, CDR2 YNNKEL (reference sequence). Trimming took 0 bases from V and 5 from J; bases not matched to a gene: 9. The CDR3 DNA sequence: TGTGCCAGCAGCCAAGATGTCGCTAGCGGGAAGATAGATACGCAGTATTTT. Its translation is CASSQDVASGKIDTQYF.

The rearrangement links TRBV18 to TRBJ1-3; D is perhaps TRBD1 (5 bases). CDR1 is KGHSH, CDR2 LQKENI, per germline. V lost 0 bases, J lost 4 bases, and 13 bases lay in between. This CDR3 has 16 residues. The CDR3 DNA follows: TGTGCCAGCTCACCACCGGACGCGGGACGGGGAAACACCATATATTTT. Its protein product is CASSPPDAGRGNTIYF. Supplemented by reference TRBV18 and TRBJ1-3, the full variable domain reads NAGVMQNPRHLVRRRGQEARLRCSPMKGHSHVYWYRQLPEEGLKFMVYLQKENIIDESGMPKERFSAEFPKEGPSILRIQQVVRGDSAAYFCASSPPDAGRGNTIYFGEGSWLTVV.

The genes are TRBV5-4 and TRBJ2-5; 7 bases are shared with TRBD2. V shed 1 base and J 5 bases; nucleotides not matched to a gene: 5. In germline, CDR1 is SGHNT, CDR2 YYREEE (reference sequence). The CDR3 covers 14 residues. In DNA, the CDR3 is TGTGCCAGCAGCTTGAAAGCAGCGGGGGAGACCCAGTACTTC. Its protein is CASSLKAAGETQYF.

This chain joins TRBV7-9 and TRBJ1-5, with D maybe TRBD1 (6 bases). The CDR3 spans 15 residues. The germline V and J ends were trimmed by 0 bases and 3 bases, with 9 bases remaining between them. Per germline, CDR1 SEHNR and CDR2 FQNEAQ (reference sequence). CDR3 sequence: CASSLADSANQPQHF. Written as DNA, the CDR3 is TGTGCCAGCAGCTTAGCGGACAGTGCCAATCAGCCCCAGCATTTT.

The chain has TRBV7-3 and TRBJ1-6, with TRBD1 matching over 7 bases. The CDR3 consists of 19 residues. CDR1 and CDR2 from the germline V gene are SGHTA and FQGTGA. Trimming cost V 4 bases and J 8 bases; bases outside gene matches: 20. The CDR3 is CASSYPGYRATGWDSPLHF. For the CDR3, the DNA is TGTGCCAGCAGCTACCCGGGTTATCGCGCGACAGGGTGGGATTCACCCCTCCACTTT.

The chain employs TRBV19 and TRBJ1-4; possibly TRBD1 for D (5 bases). The CDR3 length is 19 residues. Trimming shortened V by 3 bases and J by 0 bases, and 20 bases separated the two germline ends. The V gene's germline CDR1 is LNHDA and CDR2 SQIVND (reference sequence). CDR3 DNA: TGTGCCAGTAGTATCGAGTACCAGGGCAGTACACCAACTAATGAAAAACTGTTTTTT. It specifies CASSIEYQGSTPTNEKLFF.

V is TRBV28 and J is TRBJ1-1; D is ambiguous. The CDR3 is 12 amino acids. V lost 7 bases and J 3 bases, leaving 9 bases between the germline ends. The germline V gene has CDR1 MDHEN and CDR2 SYDVKM. The CDR3, as DNA: TGTGCCAGCAAATGGGCATACACTGAAGCTTTCTTT. Its protein product is CASKWAYTEAFF.

The V gene is TRBV18, the J gene TRBJ1-4; possible D gene TRBD1, 6 bases. V dropped 3 bases and J dropped 4 bases, with 9 bases sitting between them. In germline, CDR1 is KGHSH, CDR2 LQKENI. The CDR3 has 14 amino acids. Here the CDR3 reads CASSPLQGNEKLFF. Written as DNA, the CDR3 is TGTGCCAGCTCACCCTTACAGGGTAATGAAAAACTGTTTTTT.

The CDR3 spells CASSQARQGHGNTEAFF. CDR3 coding DNA: TGTGCCAGCAGCCAAGCAAGGCAGGGGCACGGGAACACTGAAGCTTTCTTT. The genes are TRBV14 and TRBJ1-1, with D tentatively TRBD1 (6 bases). CDR1 and CDR2 (germline): SGHDN, FVKESK. V lost 1 base to trimming and J lost 1 base, with 16 bases between them. This CDR3 has 17 amino acids. Complete variable domain (other parts from reference TRBV14 and TRBJ1-1): EAGVTQFPSHSVIEKGQTVTLRCDPISGHDNLYWYRRVMGKEIKFLLHFVKESKQDESGMPNNRFLAERTGGTYSTLKVQPAELEDSGVYFCASSQARQGHGNTEAFFGQGTRLTVV.

CDR3 sequence: CASSLGQGITGELFF. As DNA, the CDR3 is TGTGCCAGCAGCTTGGGACAGGGGATCACCGGGGAGCTGTTTTTT. The chain couples TRBV7-8 to TRBJ2-2, with 10 bases aligning to TRBD1. The V segment lost 3 bases and the J segment 4 bases; nucleotides outside the gene matches: 2. The germline V gene encodes CDR1 SGHVS and CDR2 FQNEAQ. The CDR3 has 15 amino acids.

This chain uses TRBV4-1 with TRBJ2-7; 10 bases are a match to TRBD2. This CDR3 is built from 19 residues. The germline V gene has CDR1 MGHRA and CDR2 YSYEKL. The V and J ends lost 2 bases and 0 bases, in that order; junction bases with no gene match: 13. The chain's CDR3 is CASSQTTASGGRSSYEQYF. The CDR3 DNA is TGCGCCAGCAGCCAAACGACGGCTAGCGGGGGCCGCAGCTCCTACGAGCAGTACTTC.

The chain employs TRBV5-1 and TRBJ1-1, with D hard to call. Trimming cost V 6 bases and J 4 bases, with 16 bases left between them. CDR3 length: 14 residues. From germline, CDR1 is SGHRS and CDR2 YFSETQ. CDR3 region: CASTPELPGTEAFF. CDR3 bases: TGCGCCAGCACGCCCGAGCTCCCGGGCACTGAAGCTTTCTTT.

This clone was detected a few times. This sequence joins TRBV6-5 and TRBJ1-1, with 8 bases identical to TRBD1. V was pared by 3 bases and J by 1 base, with 1 base of the junction left unmatched. The length of the CDR3 is 14 residues. The germline CDR1 and CDR2 sequences are MNHEY and SVGAGI. The CDR3 nucleotides are TGTGCCAGCAGTTATGGGACAGGGAACACTGAAGCTTTCTTT. Encoded protein: CASSYGTGNTEAFF.

V usage is TRBV10-3 and J usage is TRBJ1-5, with TRBD1 matching over 8 bases. V was clipped by 3 bases and J by 7 bases; unmatched bases: 5. Looked up from germline, CDR1 is ENHRY and CDR2 is SYGVKD. The CDR3 sequence is 14 residues long. CDR3 bases: TGTGCCATCAGTGAAGCAGGGGGCGGGCAGCCCCAGCATTTT. Encoded protein: CAISEAGGGQPQHF.

This clone occurred a few times. The rearrangement links TRBV27 to TRBJ2-7; 11 nucleotides align to TRBD2. The CDR3 covers 17 residues. Looked up from germline, CDR1 is MNHEY and CDR2 is SMNVEV (reference sequence). V lost 2 bases, J lost 4 bases, and 10 bases stayed unmatched. This CDR3 is CASSLRASGRYVYEQYF. The CDR3 coding sequence is TGTGCCAGCAGTTTACGAGCTAGCGGGAGGTATGTGTACGAGCAGTACTTC.

The chain has TRBV7-2 and TRBJ2-5, with TRBD2 as a possible D gene (5 bases). The CDR3 is 15 residues long. V gave up 1 base and J gave up 3 bases, with 12 bases separating them. In germline, CDR1 is SGHTA, CDR2 FQGNSA. The CDR3 reads CASSLVGSGKETQYF. The CDR3, as DNA: TGTGCCAGCAGCTTAGTGGGTTCGGGGAAAGAGACCCAGTACTTC. The full variable domain, its missing parts supplied by reference TRBV7-2 and TRBJ2-5, is GAGVSQSPSNKVTEKGKDVELRCDPISGHTALYWYRQSLGQGLEFLIYFQGNSAPDKSGLPSDRFSAERTGGSVSTLTIQRTQQEDSAVYLCASSLVGSGKETQYFGPGTRLLVL.

In nucleotides, the CDR3 is TGTGCCAGCAGCGAGACAGGATCTAATGAAAAACTGTTTTTT. This translates into CASSETGSNEKLFF. J is TRBJ1-4 and V is TRBV5-6; weak D call: TRBD1 (6 bases). The germline V gene has CDR1 SGHDT and CDR2 YYEEEE. V was trimmed by 4 bases and J by 3 bases, leaving 10 bases between them. The CDR3 is made up of 14 amino acids. Full variable domain (missing parts from reference TRBV5-6 and TRBJ1-4): DAGVTQSPTHLIKTRGQQVTLRCSPKSGHDTVSWYQQALGQGPQFIFQYYEEEERQRGNFPDRFSGHQFPNYSSELNVNALLLGDSALYLCASSETGSNEKLFFGSGTQLSVL.

This chain links TRBV7-9 with TRBJ1-1, with D perhaps matching TRBD1 (6 bases). Germline V CDR1 and CDR2: SEHNR, FQNEAQ (reference sequence). Trimming took off 2 bases at V and 8 bases at J, with 21 bases between the two ends. The CDR3 has 16 residues. CDR3 loop: CASSLRWSSGGGEAFF. CDR3 nucleotide sequence: TGTGCCAGCAGCTTAAGGTGGTCTTCGGGGGGCGGGGAAGCTTTCTTT.

The V call is TRBV29-1, the J call TRBJ1-5; tentatively, D is TRBD1 (6 bases). V was clipped by 7 bases and J by 6 bases, with 16 bases between them. CDR3 length: 13 residues. Per the germline V gene, CDR1 is SQVTM and CDR2 is ANQGSEA. The CDR3 DNA is TGCAGCGGAGTCGGGGACACATTTCAGCCCCAGCATTTT. Its protein is CSGVGDTFQPQHF.

The rearrangement uses TRBV10-3 and TRBJ2-1; D ambiguous. The CDR3 runs to 11 residues. The V end was cut by 1 base, the J end by 10 bases, with 5 bases between. Germline CDR1 reads ENHRY; CDR2 reads SYGVKD. Here the CDR3 reads CAISEFREQFF. The DNA of the CDR3 is TGTGCCATCAGTGAGTTCAGGGAGCAGTTCTTC.

V usage is TRBV5-1 and J usage is TRBJ1-4; 8 bases are a match to TRBD1. The CDR3 contains 18 residues. Trimming cost V 4 bases and J 3 bases; bases outside gene matches: 14. Germline CDR1 and CDR2: SGHRS and YFSETQ. CDR3 region: CASSLGWIQGAPNEKLFF. Here the CDR3 DNA reads TGCGCCAGCAGCCTCGGGTGGATTCAGGGGGCCCCTAATGAAAAACTGTTTTTT.

The rearrangement joins TRBV6-4 to TRBJ2-3; 7 nucleotides match TRBD2. CDR1 MRHNA and CDR2 SNTAGT come from the germline V gene. The CDR3 is made up of 14 amino acids. V gave up 3 bases and J gave up 2 bases; unmatched junction bases: 2. CDR3 DNA: TGTGCCAGCAGTGATAGCGGGTCCACAGATACGCAGTATTTT. Translated, it gives CASSDSGSTDTQYF.

This chain uses TRBV12-3 or TRBV12-4 with TRBJ2-5; 8 bases match TRBD1. The CDR3 covers 13 residues. V dropped 5 bases and J dropped 5; count of bases not matched to a gene: 4. The CDR3 sequence is CASSRTGRETQYF. CDR3 nucleotide sequence: TGTGCCAGCAGTCGGACAGGGAGGGAGACCCAGTACTTC.

In this sample, this clone turned up once. The CDR3 DNA is TGTGCCAGCTGTTGGCATAACTACGAGCAGTACTTC. Its protein product is CASCWHNYEQYF. This rearrangement joins TRBV28 to TRBJ2-7; D not resolved. The V gene's germline CDR1 is MDHEN and CDR2 SYDVKM. Trimming left V 8 bases short and J 3 bases short, with 11 bases between. This CDR3 has 12 amino acids.

The chain couples TRBV6-5 to TRBJ1-5; TRBD1 aligns across 9 bases. CDR1 MNHEY and CDR2 SVGAGI come from the germline V gene. V dropped 6 bases and J dropped 3; count of bases not matched to a gene: 6. The CDR3 loop spans 15 amino acids. CDR3: CASSPGTGINQPQHF. The CDR3 DNA is TGTGCCAGCAGCCCCGGGACAGGGATCAATCAGCCCCAGCATTTT.

The chain uses TRBV6-1 and TRBJ1-1; possibly TRBD1 for D (6 bases). The CDR3 covers 14 residues. V was clipped by 2 bases and J by 4 bases, with 11 bases between them. Germline V CDR1 and CDR2: MNHNS, SASEGT. CDR3 sequence (DNA): TGTGCCAGCAGTGAATGGGGGCGGGTCACTGAAGCTTTCTTT. It specifies CASSEWGRVTEAFF.

The V and J genes are TRBV9 and TRBJ2-5; 8 bases align to TRBD1. The CDR3 has 15 amino acids. After removal of 4 bases from V and 5 bases from J, the junction contained 10 bases not matched to a gene. Germline CDR1 reads SGDLS; CDR2 reads YYNGEE. As DNA, the CDR3 is TGTGCCAGCAGCACCAGACAGGGGATGACCGAGACCCAGTACTTC. The encoded protein is CASSTRQGMTETQYF.

The rearrangement links TRBV7-2 to TRBJ2-2; TRBD2 matches at 11 bases. The CDR3 consists of 16 residues. V lost 2 bases and J lost 6; bases outside the gene matches: 5. The germline V gene encodes CDR1 SGHTA and CDR2 FQGNSA. The CDR3 DNA reads as TGTGCCAGCAGCTTAAGTCCTAGCGGGGGGTCCGGGGAGCTGTTTTTT. This encodes CASSLSPSGGSGELFF.

J is TRBJ1-4 and V is TRBV18; D unclear. V was clipped by 5 bases and J by 14 bases, with 15 bases between them. The CDR3 runs to 12 residues. In germline, CDR1 is KGHSH, CDR2 LQKENI. The CDR3 sequence: CASSSEDFDLFF. The DNA of the CDR3 is TGTGCCAGCTCATCAGAAGACTTTGACCTGTTTTTT.

V and J are TRBV30 and TRBJ1-3; D unresolved. The CDR3 is 12 amino acids. Germline loops: CDR1 GTSNPN, CDR2 SVGIG (reference sequence). Trimming took off 5 bases at V and 2 bases at J, with 7 bases between the two ends. CDR3 amino acids: CAWGPAGNTIYF. CDR3 DNA sequence: TGTGCCTGGGGCCCGGCTGGAAACACCATATATTTT.

The chain joins TRBV9 to TRBJ2-3; 12 bases map to TRBD2. The germline V gene encodes CDR1 SGDLS and CDR2 YYNGEE. This CDR3 comprises 17 residues. J gave up 3 bases and V 0 bases, and 5 bases lay outside the gene matches. The CDR3 bases are TGTGCCAGCAGCGTAGAGGCTAGCGGGAGGGGGACAGATACGCAGTATTTT. This translates into CASSVEASGRGTDTQYF.